The rows below give T cell receptor beta chains drawn from one sample of a study of spatial heterogeneity in lung cancer. From the 5' RACE reads, TCRdb called clonotypes with MiXCR, one entry per CDR3 protein. The repertoire holds under 3,000 distinct CDR3 sequences, with roughly 15% as singletons. The sequencing used lung tumor tissue, collected at surgery. These receptors came from a female donor with early-stage non-small cell lung cancer. The CDR3 runs from the conserved cysteine through the conserved F or W. D genes are given only for firm matches. Clone size is not always given. Where it is, it says once, few, many or a class for expanded clones.

j_call d_call cdr3_length v_call clone_size cdr3_aa cdr3_nt
TRBJ2-7 NA 15 TRBV4-1 medium-sized CASSQGLTGNYEQYF TGCGCCAGCAGCCAAGGTCTGACAGGTAACTACGAGCAGTACTTC
TRBJ2-5 TRBD1 18 TRBV2 many CASSRGDRFSPSIETQYF TGTGCCAGCAGTCGAGGGGACAGGTTTTCCCCTTCGATCGAGACCCAGTACTTC
TRBJ2-2 NA 11 TRBV2 medium-sized CASRYRGELFF TGTGCCAGCAGATACAGGGGGGAGCTGTTTTTT
TRBJ1-1 NA 14 TRBV3-1 many CASSQNTLVKEAFF TGTGCCAGCAGCCAAAACACCCTAGTGAAAGAAGCTTTCTTT
TRBJ2-7 TRBD1 15 TRBV5-1 NA CASSLTGTALYEQYF TGCGCCAGCAGCTTAACCGGGACAGCCCTCTACGAGCAGTACTTC
TRBJ2-7 TRBD1 14 TRBV5-6 NA CASSTPGQIYEQYF TGTGCCAGCAGCACACCGGGACAGATTTACGAGCAGTACTTC
TRBJ2-2 TRBD2 15 TRBV7-2 medium-sized CASSRGGERGRELFF TGTGCCAGCAGCCGGGGAGGGGAGCGGGGTAGGGAGCTGTTTTTT
TRBJ1-2 NA 12 TRBV30 few CAWSRGTYGYTF TGTGCCTGGAGTAGAGGGACCTATGGCTACACCTTC
TRBJ1-6 TRBD1 16 TRBV5-6 large CASSSFFGQGNSPLHF TGTGCCAGCAGCTCCTTCTTCGGACAGGGTAATTCACCCCTCCACTTT
TRBJ1-1 NA 14 TRBV14 medium-sized CASSQAGLNTEAFF TGTGCCAGCAGCCAGGCAGGGCTGAACACTGAAGCTTTCTTT
TRBJ1-5 NA 17 TRBV6-2/TRBV6-3 NA CASSYKGSGWRNQPQHF TGTGCCAGCAGTTACAAGGGTTCGGGGTGGCGCAATCAGCCCCAGCATTTT
TRBJ2-5 NA 13 TRBV30 many CAWSAGVGETQYF TGTGCCTGGAGCGCAGGGGTAGGAGAGACCCAGTACTTC
TRBJ2-7 NA 14 TRBV30 medium-sized CAWSVGLAIREQYF TGTGCCTGGAGTGTAGGGCTAGCGATACGCGAGCAGTACTTC
TRBJ2-3 NA 14 TRBV20-1 medium-sized CSAILRGGTDTQYF TGCAGTGCTATTCTTCGTGGGGGCACAGATACGCAGTATTTT
TRBJ2-3 TRBD2 18 TRBV2 NA CASSELNLGGGESDTQYF TGTGCCAGCAGTGAACTGAATTTAGGCGGGGGAGAATCAGATACGCAGTATTTT
TRBJ1-5 TRBD1 12 TRBV20-1 NA CSAPTGDQPQHF TGCAGTGCCCCGACAGGGGATCAGCCCCAGCATTTT
TRBJ2-3 TRBD1 16 TRBV6-6 NA CASSYGTVSSTDTQYF TGTGCCAGCAGTTACGGGACAGTCTCTAGCACAGATACGCAGTATTTT
TRBJ2-2 NA 13 TRBV5-5 large CASSLGPTGELFF TGTGCCAGCAGCCTGGGTCCGACCGGGGAGCTGTTTTTT
TRBJ2-2 TRBD2 17 TRBV28 large CASSLFDLAGGPGELFF TGTGCCAGCAGTTTATTCGACCTAGCGGGGGGCCCTGGGGAGCTGTTTTTT
TRBJ2-1 TRBD2 17 TRBV3-1 NA CASSQDLGSGGRNEQFF TGTGCCAGCAGCCAAGATCTGGGTAGCGGGGGCCGGAATGAGCAGTTCTTC
TRBJ1-5 NA 13 TRBV19 NA CASSRQPNQPQHF TGTGCCAGTAGTAGACAGCCTAATCAGCCCCAGCATTTT
TRBJ2-1 NA 13 TRBV11-1 NA CASSSWGANEQFF TGTGCCAGCAGCTCTTGGGGGGCCAATGAGCAGTTCTTC
TRBJ2-3 NA 14 TRBV30 many CAWSASVFGGTQYF TGTGCCTGGAGCGCCTCGGTTTTCGGGGGTACGCAGTATTTT
TRBJ2-3 NA 12 TRBV20-1 few CSARGLEDTQYF TGCAGTGCTAGAGGACTAGAAGATACGCAGTATTTT
TRBJ2-1 NA 17 TRBV7-2 NA CASSPPSTGTPYNEQFF TGTGCCAGCAGCCCCCCCTCGACCGGGACGCCGTACAATGAGCAGTTCTTC
TRBJ1-6 NA 14 TRBV20-1 medium-sized CSARGRTDNSPLHF TGCAGTGCTAGGGGACGGACAGATAATTCACCCCTCCACTTT
TRBJ2-7 TRBD1 15 TRBV27 medium-sized CASSSQGAGEYEQYF TGTGCCAGCAGTTCACAGGGGGCCGGAGAATACGAGCAGTACTTC